The clone carrying this T cell receptor (beta chain) was counted once. The sample belongs to a study of blood T cell repertoires in COVID-19. Study overall: COVID-19 samples collected from the United States, Italy and Spain covered acute and convalescent phases. T cells, B-cell-depleted T cells, or PBMCs provided the cDNA or gDNA that served as material.

This CDR3 has 15 residues. V gave up 4 bases and J gave up 7 bases; unmatched junction bases: 10. CDR1 and CDR2 from the germline V gene are LGHNA and YSLEER. Original data processing: Quantification of nucleated cells was approximated via reference gene primer amplification. The method was immunoSEQ multiplex PCR; TCRdb's version includes in-frame clones alone and lacks a portion of them. That table supplies the V and J calls and clone size; D and trimming were determined from the DNA. Of about 150,000 clones listed, around 80% are singletons. The sequence was obtained from a man in his sixties with active or convalescent COVID-19. The rearrangement links TRBV4-3 to TRBJ2-4, with 7 bases matching TRBD2. Sequenced material: peripheral blood. Here the CDR3 reads CASSRASGGRNIQYF. The CDR3 coding sequence is TGCGCCAGCAGCCGAGCTTCGGGAGGACGCAACATTCAGTACTTC.